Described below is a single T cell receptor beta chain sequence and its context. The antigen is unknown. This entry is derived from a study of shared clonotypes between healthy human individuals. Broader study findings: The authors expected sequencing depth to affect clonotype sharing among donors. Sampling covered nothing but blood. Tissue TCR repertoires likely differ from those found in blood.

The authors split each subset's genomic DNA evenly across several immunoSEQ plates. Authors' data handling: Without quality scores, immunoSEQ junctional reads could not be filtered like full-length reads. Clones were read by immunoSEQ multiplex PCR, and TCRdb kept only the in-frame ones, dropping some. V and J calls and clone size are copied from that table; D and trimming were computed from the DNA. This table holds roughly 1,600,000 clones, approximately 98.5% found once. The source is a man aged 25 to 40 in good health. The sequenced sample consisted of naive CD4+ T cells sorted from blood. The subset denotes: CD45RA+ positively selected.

The chain's CDR3 is CASSPSRTGGGNTQYF. CDR3 nucleotide sequence: TGTGCCAGCAGCCCCTCCCGAACAGGGGGAGGGAATACGCAGTATTTT. This sequence joins TRBV21-1 and TRBJ2-3; TRBD1 is the table's D call and was not checked against the DNA. TRBV21-1 is a recognized pseudogene. The CDR3 runs to 16 residues.